This TCR beta chain comes out of a study of OX40 agonist ivuxolimab in advanced cancers. About the research overall: Patients were treated with ivuxolimab, an agonistic anti-OX40 (CD134) antibody.

The germline V and J ends were trimmed by 4 bases and 5 bases, with 7 bases remaining between them. CDR1 and CDR2 (germline): WNHNN, SYGVQD (reference sequence). The CDR3 contains 12 residues. TCRdb's copy holds only in-frame clones and misses some; the assay was immunoSEQ multiplex PCR. The sample includes about 75,000 clones, 87% of them seen just once. The sequenced sample was CD4+ or CD8+ T cells sorted from blood, obtained in a trial of the OX40 agonist ivuxolimab. The J gene is TRBJ2-3, the V gene TRBV10-1; the D gene is possibly TRBD2 (5 bases). This TCR was recovered from an adult with an advanced solid tumor such as melanoma, head and neck, liver or kidney cancer. The CDR3: CASSGGLDTQYF. The CDR3 region has the DNA TGCGCCAGCAGTGGAGGGTTAGATACGCAGTATTTT.